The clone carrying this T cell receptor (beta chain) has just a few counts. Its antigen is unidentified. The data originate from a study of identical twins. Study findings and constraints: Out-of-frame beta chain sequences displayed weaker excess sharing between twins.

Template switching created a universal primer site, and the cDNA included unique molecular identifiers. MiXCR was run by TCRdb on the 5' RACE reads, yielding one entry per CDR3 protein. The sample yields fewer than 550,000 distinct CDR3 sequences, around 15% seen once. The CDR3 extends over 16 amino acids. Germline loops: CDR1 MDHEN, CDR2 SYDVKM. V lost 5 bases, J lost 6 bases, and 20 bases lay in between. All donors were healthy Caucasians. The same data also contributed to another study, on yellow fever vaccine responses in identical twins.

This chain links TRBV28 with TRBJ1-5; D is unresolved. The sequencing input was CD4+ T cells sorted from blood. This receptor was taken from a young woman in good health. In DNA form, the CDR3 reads TGTGCCAGCAGTCCCCTGGGAGGCACTGGGGTTCAGCCCCAGCATTTT. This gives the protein CASSPLGGTGVQPQHF.